Below, one T cell receptor (beta chain) is given with its context. The CDR3 covers 15 residues. Germline V CDR1 and CDR2: MNHEY, SVGAGI. The junction had 1 base not matched to a gene; V was cut back by 2 bases and J by 1 base. This sample is part of a study of CD8 T cells in Susac syndrome. Random hexamers primed reverse transcription of roughly 0.5 to 1 ug RNA. One entry per CDR3 protein results from TCRdb running MiXCR on the immunoSEQ multiplex PCR reads. This table holds around 170,000 distinct CDR3 sequences, approximately 95% found once. The chain recombines TRBV6-5 with TRBJ2-2, with 7 positions matching TRBD2. The sequenced sample consisted of CD8+ T cells from PBMCs. The clonotype originates from a human donor with Susac syndrome. CDR3 amino acids: CASSYAGVNTGELFF. The CDR3 DNA reads TGTGCCAGCAGTTACGCGGGGGTGAACACCGGGGAGCTGTTTTTT.